Listed here is a single TCR beta chain. What it recognizes is unknown. This sample was taken from a study of cytomegalovirus exposure and HLA in healthy donors. Profiling relied on immunoSEQ multiplex PCR, and the TCRdb table lists in-frame clones only, not all of them. Altogether 150,000 to 170,000 clones are present, 80% to 90% being singletons, with the ten largest covering about 22%. Regarding the study as a whole: The classifier reportedly diagnosed cytomegalovirus status with high sensitivity and specificity. Investigators reported fewer than 200 TCR beta chains as tied to cytomegalovirus.

Trimming took 6 bases from V and 8 from J, leaving 23 bases between them. The CDR3 totals 15 residues. Germline V lookup: CDR1 SGHDT, CDR2 YYEEEE. The sample was PBMCs. The V gene is TRBV5-6, the J gene TRBJ1-2, with no clear D. This receptor was taken from a young man in good health and CMV-seropositive. In DNA, the CDR3 is TGTGCCAGCACCTTAGCCGCCTCGCGGGTGTTCGGCTACACCTTC. Its protein product is CASTLAASRVFGYTF.